Listed below are T cell receptor beta chains from one sample, sequenced in a study of blood T cell repertoires in COVID-19. Only in-frame clones appear in the TCRdb table, and some are missing; sequencing was by immunoSEQ multiplex PCR. The profile shows over 95,000 clones, around 90% of them singletons. The specimen was peripheral blood. These receptors all stem from a woman between 50 and 59 years old with acute or convalescent COVID-19. Both conserved end residues are part of each CDR3. A D gene is named only where the DNA matches it firmly. Clone size, where shown, is once, few, many, or a class for clones that have expanded.

TRBD1	TRBV7-9	NA	TRBJ1-6	CASSSQGASSPLHF	TGTGCCAGCAGCTCACAGGGGGCAAGTTCACCCCTCCACTTT
TRBD1	TRBV5-6	NA	TRBJ1-5	CASSLGRGLSNQPQHF	TGTGCCAGCAGCTTGGGCAGGGGGCTAAGCAATCAGCCCCAGCATTTT
TRBD1	TRBV29-1	NA	TRBJ1-1	CSVTPGQGNTEAFF	TGCAGCGTTACTCCTGGACAGGGGAACACTGAAGCTTTCTTT
TRBD1	TRBV7-2	NA	TRBJ1-2	CASSPRRETGWGYGYTF	TGTGCCAGCAGCCCCCGTCGGGAGACAGGGTGGGGGTATGGCTACACCTTC
TRBD1	TRBV11-2	NA	TRBJ1-2	CASSRAGTDYGYTF	TGTGCCAGCAGTCGTGCCGGGACAGACTATGGCTACACCTTC
TRBD2	TRBV6-5	once	TRBJ2-5	CASRLAGGYQETQYF	TGTGCCAGCCGTCTAGCGGGGGGCTACCAAGAGACCCAGTACTTC
TRBD1	TRBV19	NA	TRBJ1-6	CASSRSRDRVYSPLHF	TGTGCCAGTAGCCGCTCCCGGGACAGGGTGTATTCACCCCTCCACTTT
TRBD1	TRBV5-1	NA	TRBJ2-2	CASSLGTGSNTGELFF	TGCGCCAGCAGCTTGGGGACAGGGTCGAACACCGGGGAGCTGTTTTTT
TRBD1	TRBV24-1	NA	TRBJ2-3	CATSDSRDRSTDTQYF	TGTGCCACCAGTGATTCCCGGGACAGAAGCACAGATACGCAGTATTTT
NA	TRBV7-2	NA	TRBJ2-1	CASRGVAYNEQFF	TGTGCCAGCCGGGGAGTAGCCTACAATGAGCAGTTCTTC
TRBD2	TRBV9	once	TRBJ2-2	CASSVGTSGGNTGELFF	TGTGCCAGCAGCGTCGGGACTAGCGGGGGGAACACCGGGGAGCTGTTTTTT
TRBD1	TRBV28	NA	TRBJ1-2	CASRLGTGDPSNYGYTF	TGTGCCAGCAGACTTGGGACAGGAGACCCCTCTAACTATGGCTACACCTTC
TRBD1	TRBV19	NA	TRBJ1-2	CASRTLGTDHGYTF	TGTGCCAGTAGAACACTCGGGACAGATCATGGCTACACCTTC
TRBD2	TRBV28	NA	TRBJ2-1	CASSLELAGGGEQFF	TGTGCCAGCAGTTTAGAGCTAGCGGGAGGAGGTGAGCAGTTCTTC
TRBD2	TRBV29-1	NA	TRBJ2-5	CSVLPETSGGAGETQYF	TGCAGCGTCCTACCGGAGACTAGCGGGGGGGCGGGTGAGACCCAGTACTTC
TRBD1	TRBV4-1	NA	TRBJ2-7	CASSQEGQGLDEQYF	TGCGCCAGCAGCCAAGAGGGACAGGGGCTCGACGAGCAGTACTTC
NA	TRBV2	NA	TRBJ1-2	CASRERDIFGQRGYTF	TGTGCCAGCAGAGAACGGGACATATTTGGACAGCGGGGCTACACCTTC
NA	TRBV7-9	NA	TRBJ2-5	CASSLLFEVQETQYF	TGTGCCAGCAGCTTACTTTTCGAGGTACAAGAGACCCAGTACTTC
TRBD1	TRBV27	NA	TRBJ2-7	CASSWGQGPYEQYF	TGTGCCAGCAGTTGGGGACAGGGGCCCTACGAGCAGTACTTC
TRBD1	TRBV5-6	NA	TRBJ1-2	CASSDPGGATGYTF	TGTGCCAGCAGCGACCCAGGGGGCGCGACTGGCTACACCTTC
NA	TRBV24-1	few	TRBJ1-2	CATSDGGNYGYTF	TGTGCCACCAGTGACGGGGGAAACTATGGCTACACCTTC
NA	TRBV2	NA	TRBJ2-6	CASRGGPRRGANVLTF	TGTGCCAGCAGAGGGGGACCGAGGAGAGGGGCCAACGTCCTGACTTTC
NA	TRBV5-1	NA	TRBJ1-1	CASSPGGRPNTEAFF	TGCGCCAGCAGCCCGGGGGGCAGACCGAACACTGAAGCTTTCTTT
TRBD2	TRBV6-5	NA	TRBJ2-3	CASSYGRLAGTDTQYF	TGTGCCAGCAGTTACGGCCGACTAGCGGGAACAGATACGCAGTATTTT
NA	TRBV30	few	TRBJ1-4	CAWSVLGGRDEKLFF	TGTGCCTGGAGTGTACTGGGGGGGAGGGATGAAAAACTGTTTTTT
NA	TRBV18	NA	TRBJ2-1	CASSRQSQDNEQFF	TGTGCCAGCTCACGACAGAGTCAGGACAATGAGCAGTTCTTC
TRBD1	TRBV18	NA	TRBJ1-5	CASSQTGTGSFSNQPQHF	TGTGCCAGCTCACAAACCGGGACAGGGTCGTTTAGCAATCAGCCCCAGCATTTT
TRBD1	TRBV11-2	NA	TRBJ1-5	CASSPQGDLPQHF	TGTGCCAGCAGCCCACAGGGGGATTTGCCCCAGCATTTT
TRBD1	TRBV7-9	NA	TRBJ2-2	CASSERQGANTGELFF	TGTGCCAGCAGCGAGAGACAGGGGGCGAACACCGGGGAGCTGTTTTTT
NA	TRBV28	NA	TRBJ1-1	CASSLRTPEAFF	TGTGCCAGCAGTTTAAGGACACCTGAAGCTTTCTTT
TRBD1	TRBV7-3	NA	TRBJ2-7	CASSLGTGVRDEQYF	TGTGCCAGCAGCTTGGGGACAGGGGTTAGAGACGAGCAGTACTTC
NA	TRBV9	NA	TRBJ1-2	CASSVGKARDGYTF	TGTGCCAGCAGCGTAGGCAAGGCCAGGGATGGCTACACCTTC
NA	TRBV30	NA	TRBJ1-5	CAWSPGRRMEPQHF	TGTGCCTGGAGTCCAGGCAGACGGATGGAGCCCCAGCATTTT
NA	TRBV28	NA	TRBJ1-1	CASSLGAEAFF	TGTGCCAGCAGCCTCGGGGCTGAAGCTTTCTTT
NA	TRBV5-6	NA	TRBJ1-1	CASSPGLNTEAFF	TGTGCCAGCAGCCCCGGTTTGAACACTGAAGCTTTCTTT
TRBD2	TRBV7-2	few	TRBJ2-1	CASSSTSGRPRAYNEQFF	TGTGCCAGCAGCTCGACTAGCGGGAGACCGCGGGCCTACAATGAGCAGTTCTTC
NA	TRBV18	few	TRBJ2-3	CASSLALGPRSDTQYF	TGTGCCAGCTCATTGGCCCTGGGGCCCAGGTCCGATACGCAGTATTTT
NA	TRBV6-1	NA	TRBJ1-6	CASSETGLRNSPLHF	TGTGCCAGCAGTGAAACGGGACTGCGGAATTCACCCCTCCACTTT
NA	TRBV6-5	NA	TRBJ2-7	CASSSAGSLEQYF	TGTGCCAGCAGTTCGGCAGGGTCTCTCGAGCAGTACTTC
NA	TRBV6-2/TRBV6-3	once	TRBJ1-5	CASSYVGENQPQHF	TGTGCCAGCAGTTACGTGGGAGAGAATCAGCCCCAGCATTTT
TRBD1	TRBV6-1	NA	TRBJ1-5	CASSESPLWDRPSQPQHF	TGTGCCAGCAGTGAAAGTCCTCTTTGGGACAGACCAAGTCAGCCCCAGCATTTT
NA	TRBV7-9	NA	TRBJ2-7	CASSVTAYEQYF	TGTGCCAGCAGCGTTACAGCTTACGAGCAGTACTTC
TRBD2	TRBV11-2	NA	TRBJ2-7	CASSLRIAGSYEQYF	TGTGCCAGCAGCTTGAGGATAGCGGGGTCCTACGAGCAGTACTTC
NA	TRBV25-1	once	TRBJ2-5	CASSGGPETQYF	TGTGCCAGCAGTGGAGGTCCGGAGACCCAGTACTTC
TRBD1	TRBV28	few	TRBJ2-7	CASSPQDRAGYEQYF	TGTGCCAGCAGTCCCCAGGACAGGGCCGGCTACGAGCAGTACTTC
NA	TRBV28	NA	TRBJ2-7	CASSSPRGGSYEQYF	TGTGCCAGCAGTTCTCCCCGCGGTGGGTCCTACGAGCAGTACTTC
TRBD1	TRBV5-4	NA	TRBJ1-5	CASSLQGINQPQHF	TGTGCCAGCAGCTTACAGGGGATTAATCAGCCCCAGCATTTT
NA	TRBV14	NA	TRBJ2-5	CASSQGAAETQYF	TGTGCCAGCAGCCAAGGCGCAGCGGAGACCCAGTACTTC
NA	TRBV2	NA	TRBJ1-1	CASKEGLNTEAFF	TGTGCCAGCAAAGAGGGCTTGAACACTGAAGCTTTCTTT
NA	TRBV10-2	NA	TRBJ2-2	CASSDSRAGELFF	TGCGCCAGCAGTGACAGCAGGGCCGGGGAGCTGTTTTTT
TRBD2	TRBV7-9	NA	TRBJ2-5	CASSSWTRPQETQYF	TGTGCCAGCAGTTCTTGGACTAGACCCCAAGAGACCCAGTACTTC
TRBD2	TRBV27	NA	TRBJ2-7	CASSPSGRAPLYEQYF	TGTGCCAGCAGTCCCTCCGGGAGGGCCCCTCTCTACGAGCAGTACTTC
NA	TRBV24-1	NA	TRBJ2-2	CATSAGLNTGELFF	TGTGCCACCAGCGCAGGATTGAACACCGGGGAGCTGTTTTTT
TRBD1	TRBV19	NA	TRBJ2-7	CASSMGTASYEQYF	TGTGCCAGTAGTATGGGGACAGCCTCCTACGAGCAGTACTTC